This T cell receptor (beta chain) originates from a study of blood T cell repertoires in COVID-19. Looking at the study overall: From the United States, Italy and Spain came samples of acute and convalescent COVID-19. T cells, B-cell-depleted T cells, or PBMCs supplied cDNA or gDNA.

In the authors' methods: Reference gene primer amplification gave estimated nucleated cell counts. The assay was immunoSEQ multiplex PCR, and TCRdb's table has in-frame clones only and misses some. V, J and clone size were drawn from that table, and D and trimming were deduced from the DNA. The sample records under 300,000 clones, approximately 86% being singletons. To note about this clone: Other DNA sequences in this specimen translate into the identical CDR3.

J was trimmed by 0 bases and V by 4 bases; bases with no gene match: 7. Germline V gene data show CDR1 as SGHRS and CDR2 as YFSETQ. The CDR3 sequence is 16 residues long. The specimen sequenced was peripheral blood. The receptor was isolated from a man between 60 and 75 years old who had recovered from COVID-19. The chain links TRBV5-1 to TRBJ1-1, with 9 bases matching TRBD1. CDR3 amino acids: CASSTGQGLMNTEAFF. DNA for the CDR3: TGCGCCAGCAGCACGGGACAGGGACTCATGAACACTGAAGCTTTCTTT.